One and the same sample provided the 17 T cell receptor beta chains below, sequenced in a study of cytomegalovirus exposure and HLA in healthy donors. In the PCR, 60 Vbeta and 13 Jbeta primers were used. Sequencing used immunoSEQ multiplex PCR; TCRdb keeps in-frame clones, though not all of them. The profile shows 100,000 or so clones, approximately 81% of them singletons. Sequencing was performed on PBMCs. Every receptor here comes from a man aged 25-40 years in good health and CMV-seronegative.

The chain's CDR3 is CAWSPTGGNQPQHF. CDR3 DNA: TGTGCCTGGAGTCCTACAGGGGGCAATCAGCCCCAGCATTTT. This chain uses TRBV30 with TRBJ1-5; 7 bases align to TRBD1. J lost 2 bases, V lost 2 bases, and 3 bases had no gene match. The CDR3 covers 14 residues. CDR1 is GTSNPN, CDR2 SVGIG, per germline (reference sequence).

The chain is built from TRBV10-1 and TRBJ2-7; 8 nucleotides line up with TRBD2. The CDR3 spans 13 residues. V shed 6 bases, J shed 8 bases, and the junction held 9 bases outside the gene matches. The germline V gene has CDR1 WNHNN and CDR2 SYGVQD (reference sequence). CDR3: CASSPAGGKQQYF. In nucleotides, the CDR3 is TGCGCCAGCAGCCCGGCGGGGGGCAAACAGCAGTACTTC.

In DNA, the CDR3 is TGCAGTGGACTAGCGAGGGAGACCCAGTACTTC. It specifies CSGLARETQYF. The chain combines TRBV20-1 with TRBJ2-5, with 8 positions matching TRBD2. CDR1 and CDR2 from the germline V gene are DFQATT and SNEGSKA (reference sequence). The V gene end was trimmed by 7 bases and the J gene end by 5 bases; junction bases not matched to a gene: 3. The CDR3 totals 11 residues.

The V and J genes are TRBV6-6 and TRBJ2-1; 10 bases line up with TRBD1. V was clipped by 6 bases and J by 9 bases; unmatched bases: 11. The CDR3 covers 15 residues. Germline CDR1 MNHNY, CDR2 SVGAGI (reference sequence). CDR3 region: CASRGGTGVTIEQFF. For the CDR3, the DNA is TGTGCCAGCAGGGGCGGGACAGGGGTAACTATTGAGCAGTTCTTC.

In its sample, this clone was seen a few times. The rearrangement joins TRBV2 to TRBJ2-5; 8 bases line up with TRBD2. Germline V gene sequence: CDR1 SNHLY, CDR2 FYNNEI. This CDR3 is 14 amino acids long. V lost 8 bases to trimming and J lost 4 bases; unmatched junction nucleotides: 9. In nucleotides, the CDR3 is TGTGCCAGCCAAGAGATAGCGGGGTTAGAGACCCAGTACTTC. It translates to CASQEIAGLETQYF.

The rearrangement joins TRBV28 to TRBJ2-7, with D possibly TRBD1 on 6 matching bases. V was cut by 4 bases and J by 4 bases, with 11 bases left in between. The CDR3 runs to 13 residues. Germline CDR1 is MDHEN and CDR2 is SYDVKM. CDR3: CASSSGDGYEQYF. In nucleotides, the CDR3 is TGTGCCAGCAGTTCAGGGGATGGGTACGAGCAGTACTTC.

The chain recombines TRBV7-6 with TRBJ2-3, with D tentatively TRBD1 (7 bases). V lost 0 bases to trimming and J lost 4 bases, with 11 bases between them. CDR1 is SGHVS and CDR2 is FNYEAQ in the germline V gene. The CDR3 contains 15 residues. CDR3: CASSLAQGRSDTQYF. The CDR3 nucleotides read TGTGCCAGCAGCTTAGCACAGGGGAGGTCAGATACGCAGTATTTT. Full variable domain (missing parts from reference TRBV7-6 and TRBJ2-3): GAGVSQSPRYKVTKRGQDVALRCDPISGHVSLYWYRQALGQGPEFLTYFNYEAQQDKSGLPNDRFSAERPEGSISTLTIQRTEQRDSAMYRCASSLAQGRSDTQYFGPGTRLTVL.

This clone came up a few times. The rearrangement links TRBV5-6 to TRBJ1-5; a weak D match, TRBD1 (5 bases). Germline V gene sequence: CDR1 SGHDT, CDR2 YYEEEE. The CDR3 covers 15 residues. Trimming cost V 3 bases and J 6 bases, with 16 bases left between them. The CDR3 region has the DNA TGTGCCAGCAGCTCGCAGGGTATCATCTCTCAGCCCCAGCATTTT. Amino acid sequence: CASSSQGIISQPQHF.

The V call is TRBV19, the J call TRBJ2-4; D unclear. CDR1 and CDR2 (germline): LNHDA, SQIVND (reference sequence). This CDR3 comprises 13 residues. V was trimmed by 3 bases and J by 6 bases, leaving 9 bases between them. CDR3 bases: TGTGCCAGTAGTATGGCAGCGTCAAACATTCAGTACTTC. Protein sequence: CASSMAASNIQYF.

The chain combines TRBV28 with TRBJ2-7; 9 nucleotides line up with TRBD1. This CDR3 spans 15 amino acids. Trimming took 4 bases from V and 4 from J; bases not matched to a gene: 8. CDR1 is MDHEN, CDR2 SYDVKM, per germline. The CDR3 reads CASSSQGQGRYEQYF. The CDR3 DNA reads TGTGCCAGCAGTTCCCAGGGACAGGGTCGATACGAGCAGTACTTC.

The V and J genes are TRBV5-6 and TRBJ2-3; 12 nucleotides line up with TRBD2. With 5 bases clipped from V and 3 bases from J, the junction kept 1 base outside the gene matches. The CDR3 totals 14 residues. The germline V gene encodes CDR1 SGHDT and CDR2 YYEEEE. The DNA for the CDR3 is TGTGCCAGCAGGCTAGCGGGGGGGACAGATACGCAGTATTTT. Amino acid sequence: CASRLAGGTDTQYF.

This sequence joins TRBV5-6 and TRBJ2-3, with TRBD1 matching over 7 bases. The junction had 14 bases not matched to a gene; V was cut back by 1 base and J by 3 bases. Per germline, CDR1 SGHDT and CDR2 YYEEEE. The CDR3 contains 18 residues. CDR3 nucleotides: TGTGCCAGCAGCTTGACGACAGGGACCCTATTGGATACAGATACGCAGTATTTT. Translating it yields CASSLTTGTLLDTDTQYF.

This chain uses TRBV6-6 with TRBJ2-6, with no clear D. CDR3 length: 16 residues. V dropped 6 bases and J dropped 4 bases, with 16 bases sitting between them. CDR1 and CDR2 (germline): MNHNY, SVGAGI (reference sequence). This chain's CDR3 is CASSLTLPEGANVLTF. CDR3 DNA: TGTGCCAGCAGCTTGACACTCCCGGAAGGGGCCAACGTCCTGACTTTC.

The rearrangement links TRBV4-1 to TRBJ1-5, with D perhaps matching TRBD1 (5 bases). The V gene's germline CDR1 is MGHRA and CDR2 YSYEKL. V gave up 3 bases and J gave up 6 bases, with 18 bases separating them. This CDR3 has 16 amino acids. CDR3 nucleotide sequence: TGCGCCAGCAGCCAGGTGGACATGCTAGTGTTTCAGCCCCAGCATTTT. Amino acid sequence: CASSQVDMLVFQPQHF.

The chain carries TRBV4-3 and TRBJ1-1, with D uncertain. Trimming removed 0 bases at V and 1 base at J, with 9 bases between. The CDR3 covers 15 residues. Looked up from germline, CDR1 is LGHNA and CDR2 is YSLEER. The CDR3 bases are TGCGCCAGCAGCCAAGAACGCCAGCGGAACACTGAAGCTTTCTTT. Residues: CASSQERQRNTEAFF.

The rearrangement joins TRBV4-3 to TRBJ2-1, with a tentative D call TRBD2 (6 bases). CDR3 length equals 14 residues. Germline-derived CDR1 and CDR2 are LGHNA and YSLEER. The V end lost 5 bases, the J end lost 2 bases, and 10 bases lay between the germline ends. CDR3 DNA sequence: TGCGCCAGCAGCACGGCGGGGACCTACAATGAGCAGTTCTTC. This encodes CASSTAGTYNEQFF.

For the CDR3, the DNA is TGTGCCTGGAGTCTAGGACAAATGAACACTGAAGCTTTCTTT. Protein product: CAWSLGQMNTEAFF. This rearrangement joins TRBV30 to TRBJ1-1; possibly TRBD1 for D (5 bases). CDR1 and CDR2 from the germline V gene are GTSNPN and SVGIG (reference sequence). V gave up 2 bases and J gave up 0 bases, with 10 bases separating them. CDR3 length equals 14 residues.